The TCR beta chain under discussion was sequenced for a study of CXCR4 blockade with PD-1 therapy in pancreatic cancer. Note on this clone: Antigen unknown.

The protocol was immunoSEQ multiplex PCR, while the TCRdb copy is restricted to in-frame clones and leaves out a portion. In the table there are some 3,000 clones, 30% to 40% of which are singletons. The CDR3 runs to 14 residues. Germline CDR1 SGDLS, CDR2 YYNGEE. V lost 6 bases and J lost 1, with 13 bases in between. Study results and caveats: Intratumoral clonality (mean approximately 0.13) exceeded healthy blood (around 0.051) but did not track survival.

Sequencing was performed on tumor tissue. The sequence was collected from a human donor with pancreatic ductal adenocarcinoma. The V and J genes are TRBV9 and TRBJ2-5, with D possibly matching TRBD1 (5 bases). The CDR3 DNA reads TGTGCCAGCATCGCTAGGACAACCCAAGAGACCCAGTACTTC. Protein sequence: CASIARTTQETQYF.